These 5 T cell receptor beta chains share one sample of origin, sequenced in a study of T cells after posttransplantation cyclophosphamide. The table came from immunoSEQ multiplex PCR; TCRdb's copy has only in-frame clones and leaves some out. The sample includes over 9,000 clones, around 96% of them seen just once. Specimen: naive CD8+ T cells sorted from PBMCs. The receptors here all came from a man aged 25 to 45 in good health and a related stem cell transplant donor.

The rearrangement links TRBV6-5 to TRBJ2-7; a weak D match, TRBD1 (5 bases). This CDR3 region has 13 residues. The V and J ends lost 5 bases and 1 base respectively, with 9 bases between them. Germline V gene lookup returns CDR1 MNHEY and CDR2 SVGAGI. CDR3 bases: TGTGCCAGCAGTCCAGGGATATCCTACGAGCAGTACTTC. It yields the protein CASSPGISYEQYF.

The V and J genes are TRBV29-1 and TRBJ2-3, with a tentative D call TRBD1 (5 bases). V shed 0 bases and J shed 3 bases, with 7 bases lying between them. Germline V CDR1 and CDR2: SQVTM, ANQGSEA. This CDR3 region has 13 residues. In nucleotides, the CDR3 is TGCAGCGTTGAAGACAGGGAAACAGATACGCAGTATTTT. Amino acids: CSVEDRETDTQYF.

V usage is TRBV2 and J usage is TRBJ1-4, with a possible D match to TRBD1 (5 bases). The CDR3 sequence is 11 residues long. The V end lost 2 bases, the J end lost 10 bases, and 5 bases lay between the germline ends. Per the germline V gene, CDR1 is SNHLY and CDR2 is FYNNEI. The CDR3 region is CASSERGKLFF. The CDR3 DNA reads TGTGCCAGCAGTGAAAGGGGAAAACTGTTTTTT.

J is TRBJ1-1 and V is TRBV10-1; 10 bases are a match to TRBD1. Germline V CDR1 and CDR2: WNHNN, SYGVQD (reference sequence). The CDR3 is made up of 18 amino acids. The ends lost 2 bases at V and 4 bases at J; junction bases unmatched: 13. As DNA, the CDR3 is TGCGCCAGCAGTGAGGGGACAGGGGATTGGAGTGGAAGCACTGAAGCTTTCTTT. Its protein is CASSEGTGDWSGSTEAFF.

The chain links TRBV7-6 to TRBJ2-1, with 11 nucleotides matching TRBD2. The CDR3 spans 17 residues. Trimming at V came to 5 bases and at J to 9 bases, leaving 15 bases not matched to a gene. Per the germline V gene, CDR1 is SGHVS and CDR2 is FNYEAQ. The CDR3 DNA reads TGTGCCAGCAGCCCCCAAGCTGGTAGCGGGGGGGGGATTGAGCAGTTCTTC. Its translation: CASSPQAGSGGGIEQFF.